A single sample is the source of the 30 T cell receptor beta chains below, sequenced in a study of early T cells in non-severe SARS-CoV-2 infection. Each CDR3 protein gets one entry after TCRdb re-called the 5' RACE reads with MiXCR. The sample has 83,000 or so distinct CDR3 sequences; about 9.4% are singletons. The material sequenced was whole blood, taken at baseline. Receptors originate from an adult who was a healthcare worker with PCR-confirmed SARS-CoV-2 infection or an uninfected control (not recorded which).

The genes are TRBV4-1 and TRBJ2-7; TRBD1 is a possible D gene (5 bases). V shed 4 bases and J shed 5 bases, with 15 bases lying between them. The CDR3 is made up of 14 amino acids. CDR1 is MGHRA and CDR2 is YSYEKL in the germline V gene. CDR3 bases: TGCGCCAGCAGCCTCGAAGGGGAAGCCGACGAGCAGTACTTC. Translation: CASSLEGEADEQYF.

There are a few counts of this clonotype. The V and J genes are TRBV15 and TRBJ2-5; D remains unclear. Germline assignment: CDR1 LNHNV and CDR2 YYDKDF (reference sequence). This CDR3 is built from 15 residues. Trimming stripped 0 bases from V and 0 bases from J, with 8 bases between. The CDR3 DNA follows: TGTGCCACCAGCAGAGATCAATGGGACCAAGAGACCCAGTACTTC. Its translation: CATSRDQWDQETQYF.

To note about this clonotype: Likely a read error: the CDR3 ends without its conserved phenylalanine or tryptophan. The rearrangement joins TRBV7-9 to TRBJ2-1; perhaps D is TRBD1 or TRBD2 (5 bases each). This CDR3 contains 14 residues. V was shortened by 3 bases and J by 3 bases, with 9 bases between the two germline ends. The V gene's germline CDR1 is SEHNR and CDR2 FQNEAQ (reference sequence). In DNA, the CDR3 is TGTGCCAGCAGCTTGAGGGGCGGCTACAATGAGCAGTTCTAC. It specifies CASSLRGGYNEQFY.

This clonotype showed up many times. The genes are TRBV7-3 and TRBJ2-3; 7 bases are shared with TRBD2. Per germline, CDR1 SGHTA and CDR2 FQGTGA. This CDR3 spans 13 amino acids. V was pared by 1 base and J by 5 bases, with 0 bases of the junction left unmatched. CDR3 coding DNA: TGTGCCAGCAGCTTAAAGCGGGGAGATACGCAGTATTTT. Its protein product is CASSLKRGDTQYF.

This clonotype was recorded a few times. The chain joins TRBV12-3 or TRBV12-4 to TRBJ2-5, with TRBD1 matching over 7 bases. V shed 6 bases and J 3 bases; nucleotides not matched to a gene: 4. The CDR3 is 13 residues long. CDR3 DNA: TGTGCCAGCAGATCCCAGGGGGAAGAGACCCAGTACTTC. This translates into CASRSQGEETQYF.

This clonotype has a handful of counts. The J gene is TRBJ2-3, the V gene TRBV7-2, with D maybe TRBD1 (6 bases). V lost 3 bases and J lost 5, with 9 bases in between. CDR1 is SGHTA and CDR2 is FQGNSA in the germline V gene. The CDR3 is 13 residues long. Here the CDR3 reads CASSFIGGDTQYF. CDR3 bases: TGTGCCAGCAGCTTTATAGGGGGAGATACGCAGTATTTT. Based on the CDR3 plus reference TRBV7-2 and TRBJ2-3, the full variable domain is GAGVSQSPSNKVTEKGKDVELRCDPISGHTALYWYRQSLGQGLEFLIYFQGNSAPDKSGLPSDRFSAERTGGSVSTLTIQRTQQEDSAVYLCASSFIGGDTQYFGPGTRLTVL.

In this sample, this clonotype turned up many times. V is TRBV20-1 and J is TRBJ2-1; D gene unclear. V dropped 2 bases and J dropped 7 bases, with 9 bases sitting between them. The germline CDR1 and CDR2 sequences are DFQATT and SNEGSKA (reference sequence). This CDR3 is built from 12 residues. CDR3 residues: CSARRTANEQFF. Written as DNA, the CDR3 is TGCAGTGCTAGACGGACCGCGAATGAGCAGTTCTTC.

This clonotype showed up many times. The genes are TRBV5-1 and TRBJ2-1; TRBD2 agrees at 9 bases. The CDR3 length is 17 residues. Trimming at V came to 2 bases and at J to 3 bases, leaving 9 bases not matched to a gene. The germline gives CDR1 SGHRS, CDR2 YFSETQ. The CDR3 nucleotides read TGCGCCAGCAGCTTCTCAGGAGCGGGAGGTCACTACAATGAGCAGTTCTTC. Protein product: CASSFSGAGGHYNEQFF.

This clonotype was counted between two and nine times. The gene calls are TRBV9 and TRBJ2-2; D uncertain. V was cut by 1 base and J by 7 bases, with 17 bases left in between. The CDR3 is made up of 16 amino acids. The V gene's germline CDR1 is SGDLS and CDR2 YYNGEE. The CDR3 reads CASSVFLDQTGGELFF. The CDR3 bases are TGTGCCAGCAGCGTATTCTTAGACCAGACGGGCGGGGAGCTGTTTTTT.

This clonotype was counted many times. The chain links TRBV20-1 to TRBJ1-2; a possible D gene is TRBD1 (5 bases). This CDR3 contains 12 residues. Trimming stripped 0 bases from V and 8 bases from J, with 10 bases between. The germline CDR1 and CDR2 sequences are DFQATT and SNEGSKA (reference sequence). Written as DNA, the CDR3 is TGCAGTGCTAGAGATCGGTGGGGCGGCTACACCTTC. Protein product: CSARDRWGGYTF.

This clonotype was seen ten or more times. The CDR3 sequence is CASSEEIAGYNEQFF. CDR3 sequence (DNA): TGTGCCAGCAGTGAGGAGATAGCGGGATACAATGAGCAGTTCTTC. The chain recombines TRBV2 with TRBJ2-1, with 8 bases lining up with TRBD2. The CDR3 consists of 15 residues. Trimming cost V 3 bases and J 4 bases; bases outside gene matches: 5. Per germline, CDR1 SNHLY and CDR2 FYNNEI.

The V call is TRBV10-2, the J call TRBJ2-5, with TRBD2 matching over 9 bases. Per germline, CDR1 WSHSY and CDR2 SAAADI. V was clipped by 6 bases and J by 4 bases; unmatched bases: 0. The CDR3 extends over 12 amino acids. CDR3 sequence: CASRLAGETQYF. CDR3 nucleotide sequence: TGCGCCAGCAGACTAGCGGGAGAGACCCAGTACTTC.

The chain combines TRBV10-3 with TRBJ2-7, with 9 bases lining up with TRBD2. V lost 10 bases and J lost 0; bases outside the gene matches: 10. The CDR3 extends over 15 amino acids. Germline loops: CDR1 ENHRY, CDR2 SYGVKD. CDR3 in amino acids: CATAGGGSFSYEQYF. The CDR3 nucleotides read TGTGCCACCGCGGGGGGGGGCAGTTTCTCCTACGAGCAGTACTTC.

In this sample, this clonotype turned up a few times. The chain joins TRBV7-3 to TRBJ2-5; a weak D match, TRBD1 (5 bases). The CDR3 runs 14 residues. Trimming left V 5 bases short and J 5 bases short, with 15 bases between. Looked up from germline, CDR1 is SGHTA and CDR2 is FQGTGA. The CDR3 DNA reads TGTGCCAGCAGCCCCGACAGCTATGGCGAGACCCAGTACTTC. This encodes CASSPDSYGETQYF.

This chain connects TRBV28 to TRBJ2-5, with 7 bases identical to TRBD2. The CDR3 totals 15 residues. Losses at the gene ends were 5 bases for V and 0 bases for J; bases not matched to a gene: 6. Per germline, CDR1 MDHEN and CDR2 SYDVKM. The CDR3, as DNA: TGTGCCAGCAGTGGCGAGCGGGGATACCAAGAGACCCAGTACTTC. Translated, it gives CASSGERGYQETQYF.

This rearrangement joins TRBV12-3 or TRBV12-4 to TRBJ1-1; unclear D gene. The CDR3 is 13 amino acids. V dropped 7 bases and J dropped 1 base, with 10 bases sitting between them. The CDR3, as DNA: TGTGCCAGCACCGACCACTCGAACACTGAAGCTTTCTTT. Amino acid sequence: CASTDHSNTEAFF.

The CDR3 reads CASTTGAGTDTQYF. CDR3 DNA sequence: TGTGCCAGCACCACAGGGGCGGGCACAGATACGCAGTATTTT. The rearrangement uses TRBV11-1 and TRBJ2-3; 7 bases fit TRBD1. CDR1 is SGHAT and CDR2 is FQDESV in the germline V gene (reference sequence). With 7 bases clipped from V and 1 base from J, the junction kept 5 bases outside the gene matches. The CDR3 runs to 14 residues.

In this sample, this clonotype turned up a few times. The chain links TRBV20-1 to TRBJ2-5; no reliable D call. Germline V gene data show CDR1 as DFQATT and CDR2 as SNEGSKA (reference sequence). CDR3 length equals 11 residues. With 7 bases removed from V and 5 bases from J, the gap between germline ends came to 11 bases. The CDR3 sequence: CSGEMEETQYF. The DNA for the CDR3 is TGCAGTGGCGAGATGGAGGAGACCCAGTACTTC.

The CDR3 coding sequence is TGTGCCAGCAGCTTATATACTATGCGGAACACCGGGGAGCTGTTTTTT. The encoded protein is CASSLYTMRNTGELFF. The chain carries TRBV7-6 and TRBJ2-2; D is uncertain. The germline CDR1 and CDR2 sequences are SGHVS and FNYEAQ. V lost 2 bases and J 1 base, leaving 11 bases between the germline ends. The CDR3 covers 16 residues.

This clonotype was seen many times. The chain joins TRBV7-2 to TRBJ1-5; D possibly corresponds to TRBD1 (5 bases). CDR1 is SGHTA and CDR2 is FQGNSA in the germline V gene. V lost 1 base and J lost 1, with 14 bases in between. The CDR3 sequence is 17 residues long. CDR3 protein: CASSLVGVGPSNQPQHF. In DNA, the CDR3 is TGTGCCAGCAGCTTAGTAGGGGTGGGACCGAGCAATCAGCCCCAGCATTTT. Filled out from reference TRBV7-2 and TRBJ1-5, the complete variable domain reads GAGVSQSPSNKVTEKGKDVELRCDPISGHTALYWYRQSLGQGLEFLIYFQGNSAPDKSGLPSDRFSAERTGGSVSTLTIQRTQQEDSAVYLCASSLVGVGPSNQPQHFGDGTRLSIL.

At least ten counts were recorded for this clonotype. The rearrangement uses TRBV19 and TRBJ2-7; the D gene is possibly TRBD1 (6 bases). Germline V gene data show CDR1 as LNHDA and CDR2 as SQIVND (reference sequence). The CDR3 consists of 12 residues. V was cut by 1 base and J by 10 bases, with 11 bases left in between. The CDR3 loop is CASSIALGHQYF. DNA of the CDR3: TGTGCCAGTAGTATAGCGCTGGGACATCAGTACTTC.

This clonotype was detected a few times. The chain recombines TRBV3-1 with TRBJ1-2; 9 bases line up with TRBD1. This CDR3 has 14 amino acids. V dropped 4 bases and J dropped 6; count of bases not matched to a gene: 6. Germline V gives CDR1 LGHDT, CDR2 YNNKEL (reference sequence). In DNA form, the CDR3 reads TGTGCCAGCAGCCCAACCTGGGACAGGGATGGCTACACCTTC. Translated: CASSPTWDRDGYTF.

This clonotype has a handful of counts. The chain employs TRBV20-1 and TRBJ2-6; D is ambiguous. Germline V CDR1 and CDR2: DFQATT, SNEGSKA (reference sequence). This CDR3 has 12 amino acids. The V and J ends lost 2 bases and 4 bases respectively, with 3 bases between them. CDR3 sequence reads: CSARSGANVLTF. DNA for the CDR3: TGCAGTGCTAGATCGGGGGCCAACGTCCTGACTTTC.

This clonotype has just a few counts. This chain connects TRBV4-1 to TRBJ2-1, with 8 positions matching TRBD2. V lost 1 base to trimming and J lost 8 bases; unmatched junction nucleotides: 13. This CDR3 spans 17 amino acids. The germline gives CDR1 MGHRA, CDR2 YSYEKL. The CDR3 DNA reads as TGCGCCAGCAGCCAAGGAGTCAGCGGGACTAGACTCGATGAGCAGTTCTTC. This codes for CASSQGVSGTRLDEQFF.

This clonotype was observed a handful of times. The chain recombines TRBV2 with TRBJ2-3; TRBD2 agrees at 13 bases. The V gene's germline CDR1 is SNHLY and CDR2 FYNNEI. The CDR3 contains 15 residues. V lost 6 bases and J lost 7; bases outside the gene matches: 7. CDR3 residues: CASRSGTSGTNTQYF. CDR3 DNA: TGTGCCAGCAGATCCGGGACTAGCGGGACCAATACGCAGTATTTT.

This clonotype was found a few times. J is TRBJ2-7 and V is TRBV7-2, with 14 bases lining up with TRBD2. CDR1 is SGHTA, CDR2 FQGNSA, per germline. V lost 4 bases, J lost 2 bases, and 22 bases stayed unmatched. The CDR3 length is 22 residues. The CDR3 loop reads CASSSSGTSGSLGPLSTYEQYF. The CDR3 region has the DNA TGTGCCAGCAGCTCGTCGGGGACTAGCGGGAGTTTAGGCCCACTATCCACCTACGAGCAGTACTTC.

V and J are TRBV20-1 and TRBJ2-6; D may correspond to TRBD1 or TRBD2 (5 bases each). There are 15 residues in the CDR3. V was pared by 6 bases and J by 2 bases, with 14 bases between. Germline assignment: CDR1 DFQATT and CDR2 SNEGSKA (reference sequence). The CDR3 protein is CSARRTGPGANVLTF. The CDR3, as DNA: TGCAGTGCGAGGCGAACGGGACCTGGGGCCAACGTCCTGACTTTC.

This clonotype was recorded many times. The V call is TRBV28, the J call TRBJ1-6; a possible D gene is TRBD1 (5 bases). CDR1 MDHEN and CDR2 SYDVKM come from the germline V gene. This CDR3 is built from 13 residues. The V end lost 7 bases, the J end lost 10 bases, and 14 bases lay between the germline ends. CDR3 region: CASISRRDSPLHF. CDR3 sequence (DNA): TGTGCCAGCATCTCTAGGCGGGACTCACCCCTCCACTTT. Full variable domain (missing parts from reference TRBV28 and TRBJ1-6): DVKVTQSSRYLVKRTGEKVFLECVQDMDHENMFWYRQDPGLGLRLIYFSYDVKMKEKGDIPEGYSVSREKKERFSLILESASTNQTSMYLCASISRRDSPLHFGNGTRLTVT.

Ten or more counts support this clonotype. This chain connects TRBV9 to TRBJ1-1, with D perhaps matching TRBD1 (5 bases). The germline CDR1 and CDR2 sequences are SGDLS and YYNGEE. The CDR3 contains 13 residues. Trimming stripped 2 bases from V and 7 bases from J, with 12 bases between. CDR3: CASSVAQGGEAFF. Here the CDR3 DNA reads TGTGCCAGCAGCGTCGCTCAGGGAGGTGAAGCTTTCTTT.

The J gene is TRBJ2-7, the V gene TRBV19; perhaps TRBD2 as D (6 bases). There are 13 residues in the CDR3. Looked up from germline, CDR1 is LNHDA and CDR2 is SQIVND (reference sequence). The V end was cut by 6 bases, the J end by 4 bases, with 13 bases between. The CDR3 DNA sequence: TGTGCCAGTAGCCGCGGGGAACAATACGAGCAGTACTTC. Translated, it gives CASSRGEQYEQYF.